These T cell receptor beta chains were read from a single sample in a study of blood T cell repertoires in COVID-19. TCRdb's table, derived via immunoSEQ multiplex PCR, lists solely in-frame clones and lacks some. The data show 250,000 to 300,000 clones, with 88% seen just once and approximately 2% held by the top ten. The material sequenced was PBMCs or T cells enriched from blood (not recorded which). The receptors derive from a woman aged 55 to 70 in a cohort exposed to, infected with or recovered from COVID-19 (not recorded which). Each CDR3 is given with its conserved first and last residue. Each record gives: V gene, CDR3 length, D gene, clone size, J gene, CDR3 protein, CDR3 DNA. The D gene is left open where the match is weak. The size entry is marked missing in some rows and otherwise reads once, few, many or a size class.

TRBV6-5,13,NA,NA,TRBJ1-5,CASSSFQNQPQHF,TGTGCCAGCAGTTCGTTTCAGAATCAGCCCCAGCATTTT
TRBV5-5,12,NA,once,TRBJ1-1,CASSQAYTEAFF,TGTGCCAGCAGCCAGGCTTACACTGAAGCTTTCTTT
TRBV5-5,15,TRBD1,NA,TRBJ2-1,CASSLVQGHHNEQFF,TGTGCCAGCAGCTTGGTACAGGGGCACCACAATGAGCAGTTCTTC
TRBV2,15,NA,NA,TRBJ1-2,CASSEWGPANYGYTF,TGTGCCAGCAGTGAATGGGGGCCAGCTAACTATGGCTACACCTTC
TRBV29-1,14,TRBD2,NA,TRBJ2-7,CSAGTSESSYEQYF,TGCAGCGCTGGGACTAGCGAGAGCTCCTACGAGCAGTACTTC
TRBV28,12,NA,NA,TRBJ2-7,CASSGLVYEQYF,TGTGCCAGCAGTGGACTGGTCTACGAGCAGTACTTC
TRBV6-1,14,TRBD1,NA,TRBJ1-5,CASSETGGMQPQHF,TGTGCCAGCAGTGAGACAGGGGGTATGCAGCCCCAGCATTTT
TRBV7-9,14,NA,NA,TRBJ1-2,CASSSFTGSESYTF,TGTGCCAGCAGCTCCTTTACAGGTTCTGAGAGCTACACCTTC
TRBV24-1,16,TRBD2,NA,TRBJ2-1,CATSDRKSGTTNEQFF,TGTGCCACCAGTGACCGAAAATCCGGGACTACGAATGAGCAGTTCTTC
TRBV5-1,14,NA,few,TRBJ1-1,CASSLAGTNTEAFF,TGCGCCAGCAGCTTGGCTGGGACTAACACTGAAGCTTTCTTT